Listed below are T cell receptor beta chains from one sample, sequenced in a study of CD8+CD57+ T cells in acquired aplastic anemia. Each CDR3 protein gets one entry after TCRdb re-called the reads with MiXCR. Of fewer than 250,000 distinct CDR3 sequences detected, about half appear once; the ten largest clones hold about 20%. The specimen sequenced was sorted CD4+, CD8+, or CD8+CD57+ T cells (not recorded which) from PBMCs. These receptors were collected from a human donor with aplastic anemia. Both conserved end residues are part of each CDR3. A D gene is named only where the DNA matches it firmly. The size entry is marked missing in some rows and otherwise reads once, few, many or a size class.

-	15	TRBJ2-5	TRBV24-1	-	CATSVLRGIQETQYF	TGTGCCACCAGTGTTCTGAGGGGAATCCAAGAGACCCAGTACTTC
TRBD1	14	TRBJ2-7	TRBV19	-	CASRTSGTGDEQYF	TGTGCCAGTAGGACATCCGGGACAGGGGACGAGCAGTACTTC
TRBD2	18	TRBJ2-2	TRBV2	-	CASSEAGLAGGSTGELFF	TGTGCCAGCAGTGAAGCAGGACTAGCGGGAGGCTCCACCGGGGAGCTGTTTTTT
-	16	TRBJ2-5	TRBV10-2	many	CASSGARQNQQETQYF	TGCGCCAGCAGTGGAGCGAGACAGAACCAACAAGAGACCCAGTACTTC
TRBD1	14	TRBJ1-1	TRBV19	-	CASRQGYGNTEAFF	TGTGCCAGTAGACAGGGGTATGGGAACACTGAAGCTTTCTTT
-	12	TRBJ2-3	TRBV19	-	CASSIGGSTQYF	TGTGCCAGTAGTATAGGAGGGTCTACGCAGTATTTT
-	16	TRBJ2-1	TRBV18	few	CASSPPARSSYNEQFF	TGTGCCAGCTCACCACCGGCGCGGAGCTCCTACAATGAGCAGTTCTTC
TRBD1	12	TRBJ2-7	TRBV19	many	CASSTTGNEQYF	TGTGCCAGTAGTACGACAGGGAACGAGCAGTACTTC
TRBD1	18	TRBJ2-1	TRBV9	-	CASSPYLNPGQGDNEQFF	TGTGCCAGCTCACCCTACCTCAACCCGGGACAGGGGGACAATGAGCAGTTCTTC
TRBD1	15	TRBJ1-1	TRBV20-1	-	CSAPGTGTLNTEAFF	TGCAGTGCTCCCGGGACAGGAACTCTTAACACTGAAGCTTTCTTT
-	14	TRBJ2-3	TRBV15	-	CATSRDKATDTQYF	TGTGCCACCAGCAGAGATAAGGCCACAGATACGCAGTATTTT
-	15	TRBJ1-5	TRBV20-1	many	CSARDRRNGNQPQHF	TGCAGTGCTAGAGACAGACGAAACGGCAATCAGCCCCAGCATTTT
TRBD1	16	TRBJ1-4	TRBV15	-	CATEPGFGTGREKLFF	TGTGCCACCGAGCCTGGATTTGGGACAGGGCGTGAAAAACTGTTTTTT
-	16	TRBJ2-3	TRBV5-6	many	CASNLNYFKDTDTQYF	TGTGCCAGCAACCTTAATTACTTCAAGGACACAGATACGCAGTATTTT
TRBD2	16	TRBJ2-7	TRBV9	-	CASSEGTSGGAGEQYF	TGTGCCAGCAGCGAGGGGACTAGCGGGGGGGCCGGGGAGCAGTACTTC
-	14	TRBJ2-2	TRBV20-1	-	CSASETGRTGELFF	TGCAGTGCTAGCGAAACAGGGAGGACCGGGGAGCTGTTTTTT
-	13	TRBJ2-5	TRBV19	many	CASKTTYQETQYF	TGTGCCAGTAAGACCACGTACCAAGAGACCCAGTACTTC
-	11	TRBJ1-1	TRBV20-1	many	CSARLGTEAFF	TGCAGTGCTAGATTGGGCACTGAAGCTTTCTTT
-	11	TRBJ1-6	TRBV6-5	once	CASSWTSSLHF	TGTGCCAGCAGTTGGACTAGCTCCCTCCACTTT
-	15	TRBJ2-1	TRBV7-2	once	CASSFAQGARSEQFF	TGTGCCAGCAGCTTCGCCCAAGGGGCGAGGAGTGAGCAGTTCTTC
TRBD1	14	TRBJ1-3	TRBV20-1	many	CSARVDRGGNTIYF	TGCAGTGCTAGAGTGGACAGGGGTGGAAACACCATATATTTT
-	14	TRBJ2-7	TRBV9	-	CASSGEMSSYEQYF	TGTGCCAGCAGCGGAGAGATGAGCTCCTACGAGCAGTACTTC
TRBD1	14	TRBJ1-1	TRBV5-6	many	CASSMTGRNTEAFF	TGTGCCAGCAGCATGACAGGGAGGAACACTGAAGCTTTCTTT
-	15	TRBJ1-2	TRBV5-5	-	CASSYQDRTNYGYTF	TGTGCCAGCAGCTATCAGGATAGGACCAACTATGGCTACACCTTC
-	16	TRBJ2-1	TRBV5-1	many	CASSLGALSSYNEQFF	TGCGCCAGCAGCTTGGGAGCTCTATCGTCCTACAATGAGCAGTTCTTC
TRBD1	16	TRBJ1-6	TRBV9	once	CASSVALQGANSPLHF	TGTGCCAGCAGCGTAGCCTTACAGGGGGCCAATTCACCCCTCCACTTT
TRBD2	17	TRBJ2-3	TRBV10-3	many	CAIHSGAVRTGTDTQYF	TGTGCCATCCATAGCGGGGCCGTGAGAACAGGGACAGATACGCAGTATTTT
TRBD2	17	TRBJ2-7	TRBV20-1	-	CSAYLPGTSGGGYEQYF	TGCAGTGCCTACCTACCCGGGACTAGCGGGGGCGGCTACGAACAGTACTTC